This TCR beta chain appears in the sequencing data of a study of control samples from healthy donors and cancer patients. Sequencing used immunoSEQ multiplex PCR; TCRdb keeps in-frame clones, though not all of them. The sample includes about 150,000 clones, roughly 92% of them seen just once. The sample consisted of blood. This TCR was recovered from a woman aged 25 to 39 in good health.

CDR3: CASSFLGAPGELFF. CDR3 DNA sequence: TGCGCCAGCAGCTTTTTGGGGGCGCCCGGGGAGCTGTTTTTT. The chain carries TRBV5-1 and TRBJ2-2; D is perhaps TRBD1 (6 bases). Trimming stripped 2 bases from V and 6 bases from J, with 11 bases between. This CDR3 spans 14 amino acids. Germline-derived CDR1 and CDR2 are SGHRS and YFSETQ.